This entry concerns a single T cell receptor beta chain. These data belong to a study of CD8 T cells in Susac syndrome. The authors carried out high-throughput sequencing of TCR beta. They applied it to CD8+ and CD4+ T cells obtained from blood. Treatment-naive patients with stable or active relapsing-remitting disease served as multiple sclerosis controls. TEMRA cells were FACS-enriched, while CD8+ and CD4+ T cells were negatively isolated. CDR1 and CDR2 (germline): SGDLS, YYNGEE. The CDR3 consists of 17 residues. V shed 3 bases and J shed 0 bases, with 18 bases lying between them. Reverse transcription of about 0.5 to 1 ug RNA used random hexamers. TCR beta CDR3 was amplified by immunoSEQ multiplex PCR. This amplification extended across 54 Vbeta and 13 Jbeta segments. TCRdb reanalysed the immunoSEQ multiplex PCR reads using MiXCR and keeps one entry per CDR3 protein. The table lists some 300,000 distinct CDR3 sequences, 65% to 90% of them singletons, with 0.2% to 0.25% in the top ten.

The chain couples TRBV9 to TRBJ1-1; D may be TRBD1 (6 bases). The material sequenced was CD8+ T cells from PBMCs. The sequence derives from a human donor with multiple sclerosis. The CDR3 sequence: CASSALGGPHMNTEAFF. The CDR3 coding sequence is TGTGCCAGCAGCGCCTTGGGGGGGCCTCACATGAACACTGAAGCTTTCTTT.